This passage covers 20 T cell receptor beta chains from one sample sequenced in a study of cytomegalovirus exposure and HLA in healthy donors. Both 60 Vbeta primers and 13 Jbeta primers went into the PCR. The assay was immunoSEQ multiplex PCR, and TCRdb's table has in-frame clones only and misses some. The data show over 50,000 clones, about 79% seen once. Input material: PBMCs. These receptors all stem from a man aged 40-49 years in good health and CMV-seronegative.

The rearrangement joins TRBV5-1 to TRBJ2-5, with TRBD2 matching over 9 bases. The V gene end was trimmed by 4 bases and the J gene end by 2 bases; junction bases not matched to a gene: 12. The CDR3 spans 17 residues. Germline V gene data show CDR1 as SGHRS and CDR2 as YFSETQ. This chain's CDR3 is CASSPYPSGAGQETQYF. The CDR3 nucleotides read TGCGCCAGCAGCCCATATCCTAGCGGGGCAGGGCAAGAGACCCAGTACTTC.

J is TRBJ1-4 and V is TRBV30; no reliable D call. The CDR3 loop spans 15 amino acids. Trimming left V 0 bases short and J 3 bases short, with 11 bases between. Germline V gene lookup returns CDR1 GTSNPN and CDR2 SVGIG (reference sequence). The CDR3 DNA follows: TGTGCCTGGAGTGTACTTCTAGGATCTAATGAAAAACTGTTTTTT. Translated, it gives CAWSVLLGSNEKLFF.

The rearrangement uses TRBV7-8 and TRBJ2-3, with 7 bases matching TRBD1. Trimming cost V 2 bases and J 2 bases; bases outside gene matches: 4. The CDR3 covers 15 residues. CDR1 is SGHVS, CDR2 FQNEAQ, per germline. The CDR3 sequence is CASSLYRGPTDTQYF. CDR3 DNA: TGTGCCAGCAGCTTATACAGGGGCCCCACAGATACGCAGTATTTT.

This clone was counted a single time. The chain uses TRBV30 and TRBJ1-1; no definite D call. This CDR3 contains 14 residues. Per germline, CDR1 GTSNPN and CDR2 SVGIG (reference sequence). V dropped 0 bases and J dropped 1 base, with 9 bases sitting between them. The DNA of the CDR3 is TGTGCCTGGAGTGTACATATAAAGAACACTGAAGCTTTCTTT. It specifies CAWSVHIKNTEAFF.

CDR3 in DNA: TGTGCCAGCAGTACAGGGGTTGCCTCTGGGGCCAACGTCCTGACTTTC. Its translation: CASSTGVASGANVLTF. The chain uses TRBV6-4 and TRBJ2-6; 7 bases agree with TRBD1. The CDR3 has 16 amino acids. V dropped 5 bases and J dropped 0; count of bases not matched to a gene: 4. Looked up from germline, CDR1 is MRHNA and CDR2 is SNTAGT.

The rearrangement uses TRBV15 and TRBJ1-2; maybe TRBD1 (5 bases). V was cut by 2 bases and J by 4 bases, with 20 bases left in between. The CDR3 totals 17 residues. The germline V gene encodes CDR1 LNHNV and CDR2 YYDKDF (reference sequence). DNA of the CDR3: TGTGCCACCAGCAGACTCCCTCCCCCAGGGAACAGCTATGGCTACACCTTC. This sequence encodes CATSRLPPPGNSYGYTF.

The chain recombines TRBV18 with TRBJ1-2; 10 nucleotides line up with TRBD1. The CDR3 consists of 16 residues. V dropped 6 bases and J dropped 0; count of bases not matched to a gene: 7. Looked up from germline, CDR1 is KGHSH and CDR2 is LQKENI. The CDR3 loop reads CASSRQGAYSNYGYTF. CDR3 DNA: TGTGCCAGCTCCCGACAGGGGGCGTACTCTAACTATGGCTACACCTTC.

CDR3: CAWRIPSSYNEQFF. The CDR3, as DNA: TGTGCCTGGAGGATTCCGAGCTCCTACAATGAGCAGTTCTTC. This chain uses TRBV30 with TRBJ2-1; D remains unclear. Trimming stripped 3 bases from V and 0 bases from J, with 9 bases between. The CDR3 sequence is 14 residues long. Germline V lookup: CDR1 GTSNPN, CDR2 SVGIG (reference sequence).

This clone was observed a single time. V and J are TRBV15 and TRBJ2-1, with 7 bases fitting TRBD2. This CDR3 has 19 amino acids. Germline-derived CDR1 and CDR2 are LNHNV and YYDKDF (reference sequence). The J segment lost 0 bases and the V segment lost 0 bases, leaving 11 bases of the junction unmatched. DNA for the CDR3: TGTGCCACCAGCAGAGATCTAGCGGCGATCACGAGCTCCTACAATGAGCAGTTCTTC. This gives the protein CATSRDLAAITSSYNEQFF.

The V and J genes are TRBV27 and TRBJ1-5; D not resolved. Trimming took 3 bases from V and 0 from J, leaving 12 bases between them. Germline V CDR1 and CDR2: MNHEY, SMNVEV (reference sequence). The CDR3 is made up of 16 amino acids. CDR3 sequence reads: CASSLFGDYSNQPQHF. DNA of the CDR3: TGTGCCAGCAGTTTGTTTGGAGACTATAGCAATCAGCCCCAGCATTTT.

The chain uses TRBV27 and TRBJ2-3; tentative D call: TRBD2 (6 bases). V lost 5 bases, J lost 4 bases, and 16 bases lay in between. The CDR3 covers 15 residues. In germline, CDR1 is MNHEY, CDR2 SMNVEV (reference sequence). CDR3 region: CASSPRPREADTQYF. CDR3 DNA: TGTGCCAGCAGTCCTCGACCAAGGGAGGCAGATACGCAGTATTTT.

The V call is TRBV25-1, the J call TRBJ1-3; TRBD1 agrees at 7 bases. The CDR3 consists of 15 residues. Losses at the gene ends were 7 bases for V and 0 bases for J; bases not matched to a gene: 6. CDR1 and CDR2 from the germline V gene are MGHDK and SYGVNS. The CDR3 region is CASTPGGYSGNTIYF. DNA for the CDR3: TGTGCCAGCACCCCAGGGGGGTACTCTGGAAACACCATATATTTT.

The chain joins TRBV5-1 to TRBJ2-7; 14 nucleotides match TRBD2. Germline loops: CDR1 SGHRS, CDR2 YFSETQ. The ends lost 0 bases at V and 0 bases at J; junction bases unmatched: 5. This CDR3 has 18 residues. The CDR3 nucleotides are TGCGCCAGCAGCTTGGTAGGGACTAGCGGGGGTAGCTCCTACGAGCAGTACTTC. Its protein is CASSLVGTSGGSSYEQYF.

This clone has a handful of counts. The V gene is TRBV21-1, the J gene TRBJ1-5; the D segment call TRBD1 is taken from the table without a DNA check. TRBV21-1 is a pseudogene locus. There are 20 residues in the CDR3. CDR3 coding DNA: TGTGCCAGCAGCAAAGTTACCCCCCCCTACCAGGGCAGTGGCAATCAGCCCCAGCATTTT. It translates to CASSKVTPPYQGSGNQPQHF.

The V call is TRBV15, the J call TRBJ2-7; D possibly corresponds to TRBD1 (6 bases). Trimming stripped 7 bases from V and 7 bases from J, with 17 bases between. This CDR3 contains 13 residues. CDR1 is LNHNV and CDR2 is YYDKDF in the germline V gene (reference sequence). The CDR3 region is CATTLGASREQYF. The CDR3, as DNA: TGTGCCACCACCCTGGGGGCTTCTCGAGAGCAGTACTTC.

The J gene is TRBJ1-2, the V gene TRBV7-9; weak D call: TRBD1 (5 bases). Germline V CDR1 and CDR2: SEHNR, FQNEAQ (reference sequence). With 3 bases removed from V and 4 bases from J, the gap between germline ends came to 18 bases. The CDR3 consists of 16 residues. The CDR3, as DNA: TGTGCCAGCAGCTTGGGGCAGAGACAGACACCCTATGGCTACACCTTC. This sequence encodes CASSLGQRQTPYGYTF.

This chain links TRBV7-9 with TRBJ1-4; D unclear. The CDR3 extends over 15 amino acids. The V gene lost 5 bases and the J gene lost 0 bases, with 10 bases spanning the gap. From germline, CDR1 is SEHNR and CDR2 FQNEAQ (reference sequence). The CDR3 here is CASSRSTATNEKLFF. In nucleotides, the CDR3 is TGTGCCAGCAGCCGCTCAACTGCAACTAATGAAAAACTGTTTTTT.

The gene calls are TRBV9 and TRBJ2-1, with D tentatively TRBD2 (6 bases). CDR1 is SGDLS, CDR2 YYNGEE, per germline. V shed 0 bases and J shed 6 bases, with 16 bases lying between them. The CDR3 covers 16 residues. The CDR3 here is CASSVAMGLGTNEQFF. The CDR3 DNA follows: TGTGCCAGCAGCGTAGCTATGGGACTCGGAACCAATGAGCAGTTCTTC. Full variable domain (missing parts from reference TRBV9 and TRBJ2-1): DSGVTQTPKHLITATGQRVTLRCSPRSGDLSVYWYQQSLDQGLQFLIQYYNGEERAKGNILERFSAQQFPDLHSELNLSSLELGDSALYFCASSVAMGLGTNEQFFGPGTRLTVL.

This clone has more than one count but fewer than ten. The chain uses TRBV10-2 and TRBJ1-5; maybe TRBD1 (6 bases). This CDR3 has 13 residues. The germline V gene has CDR1 WSHSY and CDR2 SAAADI. V gave up 6 bases and J gave up 5 bases, with 11 bases separating them. The CDR3 DNA is TGCGCCAGCAGGGACAGTTGGGATCAGCCCCAGCATTTT. This gives the protein CASRDSWDQPQHF.

This chain uses TRBV19 with TRBJ1-5, with 7 bases identical to TRBD1. Trimming cost V 1 base and J 2 bases; bases outside gene matches: 2. Germline CDR1 is LNHDA and CDR2 is SQIVND (reference sequence). This CDR3 comprises 15 residues. CDR3 coding DNA: TGTGCCAGTAGTATAGGACAGGGTGGCAATCAGCCCCAGCATTTT. This sequence encodes CASSIGQGGNQPQHF.